The 17 T cell receptor beta chains listed next were all sequenced from one sample in a study of T cell responses to AZD1222 COVID-19 vaccine. TCRdb's copy holds only in-frame clones and misses some; the assay was immunoSEQ multiplex PCR. The table records 130,000 to 150,000 clones, about 92% of them present only once. The starting material was peripheral blood, obtained on day 0 of AZD1222 vaccination. Receptor source: an adult in good health.

This clone showed up just once. V is TRBV5-8 and J is TRBJ2-7; the match to TRBD2 covers 13 bases. V lost 2 bases and J lost 7; bases outside the gene matches: 3. Germline lookup yields CDR1 SGHTS and CDR2 YDEGEE. The CDR3 sequence is 14 residues long. The CDR3 reads CASSFWTSGGEQYF. The CDR3 bases are TGTGCCAGCAGCTTTTGGACTAGCGGGGGTGAGCAGTACTTC.

This clone occurred once. The chain couples TRBV5-4 to TRBJ2-1; 9 bases map to TRBD2. The V gene's germline CDR1 is SGHNT and CDR2 YYREEE (reference sequence). The CDR3 consists of 15 residues. V trimming: 4 bases; J trimming: 7 bases; junction bases outside the gene matches: 9. CDR3 nucleotides: TGTGCCAGCAGCCCAGAGCGGCTAGCGGGGAATGAGCAGTTCTTC. Translated: CASSPERLAGNEQFF.

The J gene is TRBJ2-3, the V gene TRBV10-3; 8 positions agree with TRBD2. Germline trimming cut 10 bases from V and 5 bases from J; bases unmatched to any gene: 11. The CDR3 sequence is 14 residues long. Per germline, CDR1 ENHRY and CDR2 SYGVKD. The CDR3 region has the DNA TGTGCCACCTTCACGGGGGGGGTTCAAGATACGCAGTATTTT. Translating it yields CATFTGGVQDTQYF.

With respect to this clone: The sample carries other DNA sequences with the same CDR3. The rearrangement joins TRBV4-3 to TRBJ2-4; TRBD1 agrees at 7 bases. This CDR3 spans 16 amino acids. V lost 3 bases to trimming and J lost 0 bases; unmatched junction nucleotides: 5. Germline V CDR1 and CDR2: LGHNA, YSLEER. The CDR3, as DNA: TGCGCCAGCAGCCAGGATCACAGGGGAGCCAAAAACATTCAGTACTTC. Residues: CASSQDHRGAKNIQYF.

The chain employs TRBV6-5 and TRBJ1-2, with D maybe TRBD1 (5 bases). The germline V gene has CDR1 MNHEY and CDR2 SVGAGI. Trimming took off 10 bases at V and 7 bases at J, with 19 bases between the two ends. The CDR3 contains 13 residues. The CDR3 DNA is TGTGCCATAGGCCGCGGGACGACGGCTGGCTACACCTTC. This translates into CAIGRGTTAGYTF.

This sequence joins TRBV27 and TRBJ2-1; the D is unclear. Germline CDR1 MNHEY, CDR2 SMNVEV (reference sequence). The CDR3 has 13 amino acids. V dropped 0 bases and J dropped 4 bases, with 4 bases sitting between them. The CDR3 DNA follows: TGTGCCAGCAGTTTATCGGTATACAATGAGCAGTTCTTC. Its translation is CASSLSVYNEQFF.

The V call is TRBV2, the J call TRBJ2-7; D uncertain. Trimming took off 7 bases at V and 6 bases at J, with 7 bases between the two ends. The germline gives CDR1 SNHLY, CDR2 FYNNEI. The CDR3 has 10 amino acids. CDR3 in amino acids: CASKVGEQYF. The CDR3 nucleotides read TGTGCCAGCAAGGTGGGCGAGCAGTACTTC. Full variable domain (missing parts from reference TRBV2 and TRBJ2-7): EPEVTQTPSHQVTQMGQEVILRCVPISNHLYFYWYRQILGQKVEFLVSFYNNEISEKSEIFDDQFSVERPDGSNFTLKIRSTKLEDSAMYFCASKVGEQYFGPGTRLTVT.

V gene TRBV18 combines with J gene TRBJ2-1; tentative D call: TRBD1 (6 bases). CDR1 KGHSH and CDR2 LQKENI come from the germline V gene. Trimming removed 3 bases from V and 14 bases from J, with 14 bases in between. The CDR3 covers 12 residues. DNA of the CDR3: TGTGCCAGCTCACCTCTGGGGGCGAGTGAGTTCTTC. This encodes CASSPLGASEFF.

The J gene is TRBJ2-1, the V gene TRBV4-1, with a weak D call TRBD2 (7 bases). Germline CDR1 reads MGHRA; CDR2 reads YSYEKL. V lost 2 bases and J 3 bases, leaving 14 bases between the germline ends. CDR3 length: 16 amino acids. The CDR3 is CASSQSRGAGYNEQFF. The CDR3 nucleotides are TGCGCCAGCAGCCAATCTCGGGGGGCGGGCTACAATGAGCAGTTCTTC.

The chain is built from TRBV4-2 and TRBJ1-6; perhaps TRBD1 as D (6 bases). The CDR3 is 19 residues long. V was clipped by 4 bases and J by 6 bases, with 25 bases between them. CDR1 and CDR2 (germline): LGHNA, YNFKEQ. The CDR3 region has the DNA TGTGCCAGCAGCCCTTCTTGGGAGCCGCGACAGGCTAGTAATTCACCCCTCCACTTT. It yields the protein CASSPSWEPRQASNSPLHF.

This chain joins TRBV21-1 and TRBJ2-7; the D segment call TRBD2 is taken from the table without a DNA check. TRBV21-1 is deemed a pseudogene. The CDR3 is 17 residues long. CDR3 sequence reads: CASSKETEGRATYEQYF. CDR3 coding DNA: TGTGCCAGCAGCAAAGAGACGGAGGGAAGGGCAACCTACGAGCAGTACTTC.

This clone showed up just once. The chain joins TRBV5-4 to TRBJ1-4; unclear D gene. Germline CDR1 is SGHNT and CDR2 is YYREEE (reference sequence). Trimming took 0 bases from V and 8 from J, leaving 8 bases between them. This CDR3 is built from 13 residues. CDR3 sequence (DNA): TGTGCCAGCAGCTTGGAGACGGGGGAAAAACTGTTTTTT. Amino acids: CASSLETGEKLFF.

Comment on this clone: Relative to the germline gene, one junction end is altered; a read error may explain this. The V and J genes are TRBV13 and TRBJ2-7, with D possibly being TRBD1 (5 bases). The CDR3 consists of 14 residues. The germline V gene has CDR1 PRHDT and CDR2 FYEKMQ (reference sequence). The CDR3 reads CSSSARQFPYEQYF. The CDR3 DNA sequence: TGTTCCAGCAGCGCACGACAGTTCCCCTACGAGCAGTACTTC.

J is TRBJ2-1 and V is TRBV5-1; weak D call: TRBD2 (6 bases). With 0 bases removed from V and 3 bases from J, the gap between germline ends came to 10 bases. Germline V gene sequence: CDR1 SGHRS, CDR2 YFSETQ. The CDR3 loop spans 15 amino acids. CDR3 sequence reads: CASSLVGTGYNEQFF. CDR3 sequence (DNA): TGCGCCAGCAGCTTGGTTGGGACTGGCTACAATGAGCAGTTCTTC.

The genes are TRBV19 and TRBJ1-3; possibly TRBD1 for D (6 bases). Germline values: CDR1 LNHDA, CDR2 SQIVND (reference sequence). This CDR3 has 16 amino acids. Trimming stripped 11 bases from V and 0 bases from J, with 20 bases between. The CDR3 loop is CAATPRGLRSGNTIYF. In DNA, the CDR3 is TGTGCCGCTACACCCAGGGGTTTACGCTCTGGAAACACCATATATTTT. Variable domain in full (rest from reference TRBV19 and TRBJ1-3): DGGITQSPKYLFRKEGQNVTLSCEQNLNHDAMYWYRQDPGQGLRLIYYSQIVNDFQKGDIAEGYSVSREKKESFPLTVTSAQKNPTAFYLCAATPRGLRSGNTIYFGEGSWLTVV.

The V and J genes are TRBV19 and TRBJ2-7; 8 bases map to TRBD1. The CDR3 totals 13 residues. Germline V gene lookup returns CDR1 LNHDA and CDR2 SQIVND (reference sequence). V lost 6 bases to trimming and J lost 4 bases; unmatched junction nucleotides: 5. As DNA, the CDR3 is TGTGCCAGTAGCTCCCAGGGGGCGTACGAGCAGTACTTC. Its protein is CASSSQGAYEQYF.

This chain joins TRBV28 and TRBJ1-3; D is undetermined. CDR1 is MDHEN, CDR2 SYDVKM, per germline. This CDR3 has 13 amino acids. With 8 bases removed from V and 0 bases from J, the gap between germline ends came to 8 bases. CDR3 residues: CASWEISGNTIYF. The CDR3 region has the DNA TGTGCCAGCTGGGAAATCTCTGGAAACACCATATATTTT.